Each of the 10 T cell receptor beta chains below was sequenced from the same sample in a study of CD8 T cells in ankylosing spondylitis. Study-wide points: For ankylosing spondylitis blood, a TCR beta motif of about eight highly homologous variants appeared characteristic.

No antigen has been identified for these receptors. TCRdb analysed the 5' RACE reads with MiXCR anew, one entry per CDR3 protein. The table shows 200,000 to 250,000 distinct CDR3 sequences, with approximately 7.3% occurring only once. Sequencing used blood, either unsorted or a sorted T cell fraction (not recorded which). These receptors came from a male donor with ankylosing spondylitis.

This clonotype was detected only a few times. J is TRBJ2-5 and V is TRBV24-1, with a tentative D call TRBD1 (6 bases). The CDR3 totals 16 residues. Germline V lookup: CDR1 KGHDR, CDR2 SFDVKD. Trimming shortened V by 5 bases and J by 5 bases, and 20 bases separated the two germline ends. CDR3 DNA: TGTGCCACCAGTGGGGGGTCAGACGGGGACACTGAGACCCAGTACTTC. Its protein is CATSGGSDGDTETQYF.

The sample holds many counts of this clonotype. The V call is TRBV4-1, the J call TRBJ2-7; 7 nucleotides agree with TRBD2. With 0 bases clipped from V and 1 base from J, the junction kept 6 bases outside the gene matches. CDR3 length: 16 residues. The germline V gene has CDR1 MGHRA and CDR2 YSYEKL. CDR3 in amino acids: CASSQDLAGESYEQYF. CDR3 in DNA: TGCGCCAGCAGCCAAGATTTGGCGGGGGAATCCTACGAGCAGTACTTC.

This clonotype has at least ten counts. The chain has TRBV7-6 and TRBJ2-2, with TRBD2 identical over 7 bases. The CDR3 has 17 amino acids. CDR1 is SGHVS, CDR2 FNYEAQ, per germline. V was clipped by 3 bases and J by 0 bases; unmatched bases: 7. The CDR3: CASSFGGTYPNTGELFF. The CDR3, as DNA: TGTGCCAGCAGCTTCGGGGGGACCTACCCGAACACCGGGGAGCTGTTTTTT.

This clonotype was counted ten times or more. This chain links TRBV28 with TRBJ1-1; D not certain. Trimming removed 5 bases at V and 6 bases at J, with 7 bases between. The CDR3 consists of 11 residues. CDR1 is MDHEN and CDR2 is SYDVKM in the germline V gene. CDR3 nucleotides: TGTGCCAGCAGTACAAGCCCTGAAGCTTTCTTT. As protein: CASSTSPEAFF.

This clonotype has ten or more counts. This chain links TRBV5-1 with TRBJ2-3; 10 bases fit TRBD1. The V segment lost 4 bases and the J segment 1 base; nucleotides outside the gene matches: 3. The CDR3 has 15 residues. CDR1 is SGHRS, CDR2 YFSETQ, per germline. In DNA form, the CDR3 reads TGCGCCAGCAGCGAGGGGACAGGGGGCACAGATACGCAGTATTTT. Translated, it gives CASSEGTGGTDTQYF.

The table lists this clonotype with many counts. J is TRBJ2-1 and V is TRBV19, with 10 nucleotides matching TRBD2. Trimming took 5 bases from V and 9 from J; bases not matched to a gene: 16. Looked up from germline, CDR1 is LNHDA and CDR2 is SQIVND (reference sequence). The CDR3 spans 17 residues. CDR3 nucleotides: TGTGCCAGTAGTGCAATCGAAGCGGGAGGGCAATTTCGTGAGCAGTTCTTC. Amino acids: CASSAIEAGGQFREQFF.

In its sample, this clonotype was seen a few times. The chain recombines TRBV27 with TRBJ1-4; TRBD1 is a possible D gene (5 bases). The V gene lost 3 bases and the J gene lost 5 bases, with 10 bases spanning the gap. Per the germline V gene, CDR1 is MNHEY and CDR2 is SMNVEV (reference sequence). There are 14 residues in the CDR3. The CDR3 region has the DNA TGTGCCAGCAGTTTGGGAGGGGTGAATGAAAAACTGTTTTTT. Protein sequence: CASSLGGVNEKLFF.

This clonotype was picked up many times. The chain recombines TRBV29-1 with TRBJ2-1; 11 bases are shared with TRBD2. CDR1 and CDR2 (germline): SQVTM, ANQGSEA. The CDR3 totals 16 residues. The J segment lost 0 bases and the V segment lost 7 bases, leaving 8 bases of the junction unmatched. CDR3 residues: CSDLIAGGPSYNEQFF. The CDR3 region has the DNA TGCAGCGACCTTATAGCGGGAGGGCCCTCCTACAATGAGCAGTTCTTC.

The sample holds many counts of this clonotype. The chain carries TRBV4-2 and TRBJ2-1; 10 bases align to TRBD1. The CDR3 runs 15 residues. Germline V gene data show CDR1 as LGHNA and CDR2 as YNFKEQ. V lost 3 bases, J lost 7 bases, and 6 bases stayed unmatched. Here the CDR3 reads CASSHAGTGDNEQFF. In DNA form, the CDR3 reads TGTGCCAGCAGCCATGCCGGGACAGGGGATAATGAGCAGTTCTTC.

This clonotype was found a few times. The chain is built from TRBV28 and TRBJ1-1; D might be TRBD1 (5 bases). Germline lookup yields CDR1 MDHEN and CDR2 SYDVKM. CDR3 length: 16 residues. Deletions cut 2 bases from V and 4 bases from J, with 17 bases between. CDR3 nucleotides: TGTGCCAGCAGTTTACCGCGGGGGGTCCTGAGCACTGAAGCTTTCTTT. The encoded protein is CASSLPRGVLSTEAFF.